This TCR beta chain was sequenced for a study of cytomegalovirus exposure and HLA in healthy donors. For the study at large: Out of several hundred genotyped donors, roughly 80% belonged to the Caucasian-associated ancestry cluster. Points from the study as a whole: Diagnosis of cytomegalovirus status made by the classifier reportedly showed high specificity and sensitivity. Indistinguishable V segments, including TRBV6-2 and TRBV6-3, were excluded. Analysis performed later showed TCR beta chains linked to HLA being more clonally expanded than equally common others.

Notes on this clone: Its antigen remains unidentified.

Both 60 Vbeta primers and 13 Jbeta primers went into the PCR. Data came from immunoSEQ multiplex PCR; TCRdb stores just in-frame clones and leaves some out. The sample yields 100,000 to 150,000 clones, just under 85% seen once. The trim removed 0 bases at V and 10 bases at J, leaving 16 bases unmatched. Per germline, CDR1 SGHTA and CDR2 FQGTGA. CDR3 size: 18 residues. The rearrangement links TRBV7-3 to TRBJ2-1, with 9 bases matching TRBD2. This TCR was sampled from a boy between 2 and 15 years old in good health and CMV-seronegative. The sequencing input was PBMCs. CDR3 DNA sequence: TGTGCCAGCAGCTTAACGGGTGGGGAGGCGGGGGGGCGCCTGGAGCAGTTCTTC. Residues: CASSLTGGEAGGRLEQFF.